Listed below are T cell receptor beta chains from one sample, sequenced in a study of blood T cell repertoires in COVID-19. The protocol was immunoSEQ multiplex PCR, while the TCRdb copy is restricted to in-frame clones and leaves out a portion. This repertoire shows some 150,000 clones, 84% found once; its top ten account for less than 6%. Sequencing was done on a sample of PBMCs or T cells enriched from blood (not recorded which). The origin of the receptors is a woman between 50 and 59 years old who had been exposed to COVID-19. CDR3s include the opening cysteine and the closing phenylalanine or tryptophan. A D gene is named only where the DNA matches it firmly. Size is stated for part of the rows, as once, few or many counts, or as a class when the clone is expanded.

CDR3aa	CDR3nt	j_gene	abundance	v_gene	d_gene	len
CASSDDRGRAEAFF	TGTGCCAGCAGCGACGACAGGGGGAGGGCTGAAGCTTTCTTT	TRBJ1-1	.	TRBV2	TRBD1	14
CAGSGGAHNEQFF	TGCGCCGGAAGCGGGGGGGCCCACAATGAGCAGTTCTTC	TRBJ2-1	.	TRBV10-2	TRBD2	13
CASAQGGFNQPQHF	TGTGCCAGCGCCCAAGGGGGTTTCAATCAGCCCCAGCATTTT	TRBJ1-5	.	TRBV7-2	.	14
CASSEVPVTGYYGYTF	TGTGCCAGCAGTGAAGTTCCCGTGACAGGGTACTATGGCTACACCTTC	TRBJ1-2	.	TRBV2	TRBD1	16
CSVESRDTKF	TGCAGCGTTGAAAGTAGGGACACCAAATTC	TRBJ1-2	.	TRBV29-1	.	10
CASSNPGGRPYNEQFF	TGTGCCAGCAGCAACCCGGGGGGCCGACCCTACAATGAGCAGTTCTTC	TRBJ2-1	.	TRBV21-1	.	16
CASSPARGLAKNIQYF	TGTGCCAGCTCACCGGCGAGGGGACTAGCCAAAAACATTCAGTACTTC	TRBJ2-4	.	TRBV18	.	16
CAITGQQNTEAFF	TGTGCCATCACGGGACAGCAGAACACTGAAGCTTTCTTT	TRBJ1-1	few	TRBV10-3	TRBD1	13
CASSMTSGGPSTGELFF	TGCGCCAGCAGTATGACTAGCGGGGGACCTTCCACCGGGGAGCTGTTTTTT	TRBJ2-2	.	TRBV10-1	TRBD2	17
CASRMGPADTEAFF	TGTGCCAGCAGGATGGGCCCAGCGGACACTGAAGCTTTCTTT	TRBJ1-1	.	TRBV7-2	.	14
CASSPLRTVSRFDEQFF	TGTGCCAGCAGCCCCCTCCGGACAGTATCCCGGTTCGATGAGCAGTTCTTC	TRBJ2-1	few	TRBV14	.	17
CASSDPGQGRSGNTIYF	TGCGCCAGCAGTGATCCCGGACAGGGGAGATCTGGAAACACCATATATTTT	TRBJ1-3	.	TRBV10-2	TRBD1	17
CSVPLGGQNSPLHF	TGCAGCGTCCCCCTCGGGGGGCAAAATTCACCCCTCCACTTT	TRBJ1-6	.	TRBV29-1	.	14
CASSQGPTGFNNEQFF	TGCGCCAGCAGCCAAGGCCCGACAGGGTTTAACAATGAGCAGTTCTTC	TRBJ2-1	.	TRBV4-3	TRBD1	16
CASSRTSGSTYNEQFF	TGTGCCAGCAGCCGTACCAGCGGGAGCACCTACAATGAGCAGTTCTTC	TRBJ2-1	.	TRBV7-2	TRBD2	16
CASSATIANTGELFF	TGTGCCAGCAGCGCAACTATCGCGAACACCGGGGAGCTGTTTTTT	TRBJ2-2	.	TRBV2	.	15
CASRNSGNQPQHF	TGTGCCAGCAGGAATAGTGGCAATCAGCCCCAGCATTTT	TRBJ1-5	.	TRBV6-5	.	13
CASSIVPRGEQYF	TGTGCCAGTAGTATAGTCCCGCGGGGCGAGCAGTACTTC	TRBJ2-7	.	TRBV19	.	13
CASSVTSLTQYF	TGTGCCAGCAGTGTTACTAGTCTTACGCAGTATTTT	TRBJ2-3	.	TRBV28	.	12
CASSPTGSYEQYF	TGTGCCAGCAGCCCAACTGGTAGCTACGAGCAGTACTTC	TRBJ2-7	.	TRBV6-5	.	13
CASSLEFGQYGYTF	TGTGCCAGCAGCTTAGAATTTGGGCAGTATGGCTACACCTTC	TRBJ1-2	.	TRBV7-2	.	14
CASSQPGQGNYGYTF	TGCGCCAGCAGCCAACCGGGACAGGGAAACTATGGCTACACCTTC	TRBJ1-2	.	TRBV4-1	TRBD1	15
CASSPGGQGKNIQYF	TGCGCCAGCAGCCCGGGGGGACAGGGTAAAAACATTCAGTACTTC	TRBJ2-4	once	TRBV5-1	TRBD1	15
CASSLPGQGSTGELFF	TGTGCCAGTAGTCTCCCAGGACAGGGTAGCACCGGGGAGCTGTTTTTT	TRBJ2-2	.	TRBV19	TRBD1	16
CASSQDLGRWGGLLNEQFF	TGCGCCAGCAGCCAAGATTTAGGGCGGTGGGGGGGCCTTTTGAATGAGCAGTTCTTC	TRBJ2-1	few	TRBV4-1	.	19
CASISRGNTQYF	TGTGCCAGCATTAGCAGGGGAAATACGCAGTATTTT	TRBJ2-3	.	TRBV27	.	12
CASSLLTGNYIQYF	TGCGCCAGCAGCTTATTAACAGGGAACTACATTCAGTACTTC	TRBJ2-4	.	TRBV5-1	.	14
CASSYSALAGEDQETQYF	TGTGCCAGCAGTTATTCCGCTCTAGCGGGAGAGGACCAAGAGACCCAGTACTTC	TRBJ2-5	.	TRBV6-2/TRBV6-3	TRBD2	18
CRPPGGPIGTNEKLFF	TGCAGACCACCCGGAGGGCCAATAGGGACTAATGAAAAACTGTTTTTT	TRBJ1-4	.	TRBV29-1	.	16
CASSLSGSAPTDTQYF	TGTGCCAGCAGTTTATCCGGGTCTGCCCCCACAGATACGCAGTATTTT	TRBJ2-3	once	TRBV27	.	16
CASSSQGDTEAFF	TGTGCCAGCAGCTCCCAGGGGGACACTGAAGCTTTCTTT	TRBJ1-1	few	TRBV7-6	TRBD1	13
CASRRGGSTGELFF	TGTGCCAGCCGCCGCGGGGGCAGCACCGGGGAGCTGTTTTTT	TRBJ2-2	.	TRBV4-2	.	14
CASSVLDEQFF	TGCGCCAGCAGTGTACTGGATGAGCAGTTCTTC	TRBJ2-1	few	TRBV10-2	.	11
CASSLGRQGRSEAFF	TGTGCCAGCAGCCTTGGGAGACAGGGGCGTAGTGAAGCTTTCTTT	TRBJ1-1	.	TRBV7-2	TRBD1	15
CASSRSGRAIGETQYF	TGTGCCAGCAGCCGTAGCGGGAGGGCTATAGGGGAGACCCAGTACTTC	TRBJ2-5	once	TRBV3-1/TRBV3-2	TRBD2	16
CASSPEMGREGETQYF	TGTGCCAGCAGCCCAGAGATGGGGCGGGAGGGCGAGACCCAGTACTTC	TRBJ2-5	.	TRBV9	TRBD2	16
CSVAGSGGARRGDTQYF	TGCAGCGTTGCGGGAAGCGGGGGGGCCCGTCGCGGAGATACGCAGTATTTT	TRBJ2-3	few	TRBV29-1	TRBD2	17
CASSLDGQGYGYTF	TGTGCCAGCAGCTTAGACGGACAGGGGTATGGCTACACCTTC	TRBJ1-2	.	TRBV7-6	TRBD1	14
CATSGTSEDTQYF	TGTGCCACCTCCGGGACTAGCGAGGATACGCAGTATTTT	TRBJ2-3	medium-sized	TRBV6-4	TRBD2	13
CASTRGGAQETQYF	TGTGCCAGTACTCGGGGCGGGGCCCAAGAGACCCAGTACTTC	TRBJ2-5	.	TRBV19	.	14
CASSLQAVPGHEQYF	TGTGCCAGCAGCTTACAAGCGGTACCCGGTCACGAGCAGTACTTC	TRBJ2-7	.	TRBV7-2	.	15
CASSQGQGDTEAFF	TGTGCCAGCAGCCAGGGACAGGGGGACACTGAAGCTTTCTTT	TRBJ1-1	.	TRBV7-9	TRBD1	14
CAWSVGTVYGYTF	TGTGCCTGGAGTGTTGGGACAGTTTATGGCTACACCTTC	TRBJ1-2	.	TRBV30	TRBD1	13
CASSIVPGETEAFF	TGTGCCAGTAGTATAGTGCCGGGAGAAACTGAAGCTTTCTTT	TRBJ1-1	.	TRBV19	.	14
CASSSSTSGRQTQYF	TGTGCCAGCAGTTCCTCGACTAGCGGGAGACAGACCCAGTACTTC	TRBJ2-5	.	TRBV6-5	TRBD2	15
CASSQELWGENTEAFF	TGCGCCAGCAGCCAAGAACTGTGGGGGGAAAACACTGAAGCTTTCTTT	TRBJ1-1	few	TRBV4-3	.	16
CAISDLTGRTYGYTF	TGTGCCATCAGTGACCTGACAGGGAGGACCTATGGCTACACCTTC	TRBJ1-2	.	TRBV10-3	TRBD1	15
CASSLISREAFF	TGTGCCAGCAGCTTGATTTCGAGGGAAGCTTTCTTT	TRBJ1-1	few	TRBV5-6	.	12
CASSQGQGAGNSPLHF	TGTGCCAGCAGCCAAGGGCAGGGGGCTGGGAATTCACCCCTCCACTTT	TRBJ1-6	.	TRBV3-1/TRBV3-2	TRBD1	16
CAWTLTGGPEAFF	TGTGCCTGGACCTTGACAGGGGGCCCTGAAGCTTTCTTT	TRBJ1-1	.	TRBV30	TRBD1	13
CASSSRGSEDTQYF	TGTGCCAGCAGCTCGCGGGGGAGCGAAGATACGCAGTATTTT	TRBJ2-3	.	TRBV3-1/TRBV3-2	TRBD2	14